A selection of T cell receptor beta chains follows, all from one sample in a study of blood T cell repertoires in COVID-19. TCRdb's copy holds only in-frame clones and misses some; the assay was immunoSEQ multiplex PCR. The data contain a few hundred thousand clones, roughly nine tenths of them singletons. The source material was PBMCs or T cells enriched from blood (not recorded which). The receptors originated from a woman aged 60-75 years who had recovered from COVID-19. Both conserved end residues are trimmed from each CDR3. Fields, in order: V gene, J gene, CDR3 protein.

>TRBV3-1/TRBV3-2|TRBJ1-6
ASSQEGAPRNSPLH
>TRBV12-5|TRBJ1-2
ASGFGDSYGYT
>TRBV4-1|TRBJ1-3
ASSQWPPGTRGNTIY
>TRBV2|TRBJ1-2
ASSVVYGYT
>TRBV6-2/TRBV6-3|TRBJ2-7
ASSYPLRTGGSYEQY
>TRBV5-6|TRBJ1-2
ASSLLGSGDYGYT
>TRBV9|TRBJ2-2
ASSSGQPANTGELF
>TRBV6-5|TRBJ2-1
ASSSSGGRSEQF
>TRBV7-2|TRBJ1-2
ASSFTGSYGYT
>TRBV28|TRBJ1-6
ASVARTAISPLH
>TRBV12-5|TRBJ2-5
ASGLEEETQY
>TRBV7-2|TRBJ1-1
ASSLYGAAEAF
>TRBV10-3|TRBJ1-2
AISDAGAYGYT
>TRBV2|TRBJ2-6
ASSDPSTGGSGANVLT
>TRBV29-1|TRBJ1-3
SVVRDSGNTIY
>TRBV27|TRBJ1-6
ASSPRTGFNSPLH
>TRBV7-6|TRBJ2-7
ASSSQLDPPDSDRVDEQY
>TRBV5-1|TRBJ2-7
ASSFRTGSYDEQY
>TRBV7-9|TRBJ2-3
ASSHGLKRGCLKTDTQY
>TRBV27|TRBJ2-6
ASSSGGAGANVLT
>TRBV28|TRBJ1-6
ASRPSRDRGNSPLH
>TRBV4-1|TRBJ2-1
ASSPIGVNEQF
>TRBV5-1|TRBJ1-2
ASSTTVGGYGYT
>TRBV2|TRBJ1-6
ASSSFLGTGLNNSPLH
>TRBV6-5|TRBJ1-1
ASRRQGAMNTEAF
>TRBV19|TRBJ1-2
ASSIWLGTNQAEGYT
>TRBV10-3|TRBJ1-5
AISDPGDGQPQH
>TRBV3-1/TRBV3-2|TRBJ1-1
ASSHASGEAF
>TRBV11-2|TRBJ1-1
ASSLSGGNTEAF
>TRBV27|TRBJ1-2
ASSLKGLDGYT
>TRBV27|TRBJ2-6
ASSLEGAGANVLT
>TRBV5-6|TRBJ2-1
ASSLANEQF
>TRBV27|TRBJ1-2
ASSPTGVGYT
>TRBV27|TRBJ1-2
ASSSGAGSYGYT
>TRBV30|TRBJ2-3
AWSRDTDTQY
>TRBV14|TRBJ2-5
ASSHGLAGGPQTQY
>TRBV9|TRBJ2-3
ASSMDRGTDTQY
>TRBV6-5|TRBJ1-3
ATPGWHTIY
>TRBV5-1|TRBJ1-3
ASSYRASGNTIY
>TRBV5-1|TRBJ1-6
ASSLSGDSTPNSPLH
>TRBV10-1|TRBJ1-2
ASSQDRIYGYT